A single sample is the source of the 30 T cell receptor beta chains below, sequenced in a study of T-cell memory formation after mild COVID-19. TCRdb recomputed calls from the 5' RACE reads with MiXCR, one row per CDR3 protein. The table records about 130,000 distinct CDR3 sequences, roughly 6.2% of them present only once. The specimen was PBMCs or a T cell subset sorted from them (not recorded which). The receptor source for this set is an adult woman who had mild COVID-19 (a few samples of this study predate the infection). Cell type and time point are not known.

The gene calls are TRBV5-6 and TRBJ2-7; D is ambiguous. Trimming removed 1 base at V and 4 bases at J, with 12 bases between. The CDR3 totals 14 residues. Germline lookup yields CDR1 SGHDT and CDR2 YYEEEE. This CDR3 reads CASSLSLGQYEQYF. In DNA form, the CDR3 reads TGTGCCAGCAGCTTGTCTCTAGGTCAGTACGAGCAGTACTTC.

This clonotype was seen a few times. V and J are TRBV5-1 and TRBJ1-1; TRBD1 agrees at 10 bases. The CDR3 covers 16 residues. Germline-derived CDR1 and CDR2 are SGHRS and YFSETQ. Trimming took 4 bases from V and 5 from J; bases not matched to a gene: 11. The DNA for the CDR3 is TGCGCCAGCAGCCGACGGGACAGGGGTTTCGTTACTGAAGCTTTCTTT. Translated: CASSRRDRGFVTEAFF.

This clonotype was observed at least ten times. The CDR3 region has the DNA TGTGCCAGCAGCGTAGAATCAGAGAGCATTCAGTACTTC. As protein: CASSVESESIQYF. V gene TRBV9 combines with J gene TRBJ2-4; D not certain. Trimming left V 0 bases short and J 9 bases short, with 10 bases between. Germline V CDR1 and CDR2: SGDLS, YYNGEE. The CDR3 is made up of 13 amino acids.

Only a few counts were recorded for this clonotype. V and J are TRBV12-3 or TRBV12-4 and TRBJ1-1; D perhaps matches TRBD1 (6 bases). V was pared by 0 bases and J by 1 base, with 15 bases between. This CDR3 is built from 17 residues. The CDR3 DNA reads as TGTGCCAGCAGTTTAGCGCTGGCAGGGGTCCCGAACACTGAAGCTTTCTTT. This codes for CASSLALAGVPNTEAFF.

V usage is TRBV7-8 and J usage is TRBJ2-1; D ambiguous. The germline V gene has CDR1 SGHVS and CDR2 FQNEAQ. This CDR3 spans 15 amino acids. Deletions cut 3 bases from V and 0 bases from J, with 9 bases between. The CDR3 DNA sequence: TGTGCCAGCAGCTTCAACAGAGACTCCTACAATGAGCAGTTCTTC. It is translated as CASSFNRDSYNEQFF.

This clonotype was counted at least ten times. This sequence joins TRBV7-8 and TRBJ2-7; D uncertain. Between the trimmed V and J ends, which lost 5 bases and 0 bases, there was a span of 14 bases. CDR1 is SGHVS, CDR2 FQNEAQ, per germline. CDR3 length: 15 residues. In DNA form, the CDR3 reads TGTGCCAGCAGCCCTACCGGGCTATACTCCTACGAGCAGTACTTC. The encoded protein is CASSPTGLYSYEQYF.

The chain uses TRBV24-1 and TRBJ2-2; 7 bases line up with TRBD1. The CDR3 extends over 17 amino acids. The V and J ends lost 5 bases and 3 bases, in that order; junction bases with no gene match: 11. Germline V gene data show CDR1 as KGHDR and CDR2 as SFDVKD. The CDR3 nucleotides read TGTGCCACCAGTGGACAGGGCAGGGCCTTTGACACCGGGGAGCTGTTTTTT. Translated: CATSGQGRAFDTGELFF.

The genes are TRBV20-1 and TRBJ1-5; 8 bases map to TRBD1. J gave up 10 bases and V 1 base, and 9 bases lay outside the gene matches. Germline V gives CDR1 DFQATT, CDR2 SNEGSKA (reference sequence). CDR3 length: 14 residues. The CDR3: CSARGATGALPQHF. The CDR3 coding sequence is TGCAGTGCTAGAGGAGCGACAGGGGCCCTACCCCAGCATTTT.

The chain couples TRBV5-4 to TRBJ2-5; 9 bases agree with TRBD2. The V gene end was trimmed by 3 bases and the J gene end by 2 bases; junction bases not matched to a gene: 8. Germline loops: CDR1 SGHNT, CDR2 YYREEE (reference sequence). The CDR3 has 16 amino acids. The CDR3 reads CASSSPALAGQETQYF. The CDR3 bases are TGTGCCAGCAGCTCACCTGCCCTAGCGGGGCAAGAGACCCAGTACTTC. The whole variable domain, remainder taken from reference TRBV5-4 and TRBJ2-5, is ETGVTQSPTHLIKTRGQQVTLRCSSQSGHNTVSWYQQALGQGPQFIFQYYREEENGRGNFPPRFSGLQFPNYSSELNVNALELDDSALYLCASSSPALAGQETQYFGPGTRLLVL.

At least ten counts were recorded for this clonotype. The chain employs TRBV3-1 and TRBJ2-1; 9 positions agree with TRBD2. CDR1 LGHDT and CDR2 YNNKEL come from the germline V gene (reference sequence). J was trimmed by 6 bases and V by 1 base; bases with no gene match: 7. The CDR3 has 16 residues. This CDR3 reads CASSQGGSGSSNEQFF. The CDR3 bases are TGTGCCAGCAGCCAAGGGGGTAGCGGGAGTAGCAATGAGCAGTTCTTC.

The chain joins TRBV9 to TRBJ2-4; D gene uncertain. Trimming removed 7 bases from V and 8 bases from J, with 13 bases in between. In germline, CDR1 is SGDLS, CDR2 YYNGEE. The CDR3 contains 12 residues. CDR3 sequence (DNA): TGTGCCAGCTCAAGGTGGGATGACATTCAGTACTTC. Translating it yields CASSRWDDIQYF. Complete variable domain (other parts from reference TRBV9 and TRBJ2-4): DSGVTQTPKHLITATGQRVTLRCSPRSGDLSVYWYQQSLDQGLQFLIQYYNGEERAKGNILERFSAQQFPDLHSELNLSSLELGDSALYFCASSRWDDIQYFGAGTRLSVL.

This sequence joins TRBV12-3 or TRBV12-4 and TRBJ1-1; 7 bases are shared with TRBD1. V shed 10 bases and J 2 bases; nucleotides not matched to a gene: 7. This CDR3 comprises 13 residues. The CDR3 DNA is TGTGCCACCAAGACAGGGTTTAACACTGAAGCTTTCTTT. As protein: CATKTGFNTEAFF.

V is TRBV12-3 or TRBV12-4 and J is TRBJ2-2; no firm D call. The V and J ends lost 1 base and 8 bases respectively, with 8 bases between them. The CDR3 loop spans 13 amino acids. The CDR3 sequence: CASSLVAAGELFF. The CDR3, as DNA: TGTGCCAGCAGTTTAGTGGCCGCTGGGGAGCTGTTTTTT.

This clonotype was counted between two and nine times. This rearrangement joins TRBV10-3 to TRBJ2-1; 8 positions agree with TRBD2. This CDR3 is built from 15 residues. Per germline, CDR1 ENHRY and CDR2 SYGVKD. V lost 10 bases, J lost 4 bases, and 12 bases stayed unmatched. CDR3: CATRDVAGSYNEQFF. CDR3 DNA sequence: TGTGCCACAAGGGACGTAGCGGGGTCGTACAATGAGCAGTTCTTC.

This clonotype appeared a few times. The V gene is TRBV30, the J gene TRBJ1-3, with D possibly being TRBD1 (6 bases). Germline assignment: CDR1 GTSNPN and CDR2 SVGIG (reference sequence). The CDR3 totals 16 residues. Trimming removed 4 bases from V and 0 bases from J, with 16 bases in between. The CDR3 DNA sequence: TGTGCCTGGAACGGGGGGCAGCTCAGCTCTGGAAACACCATATATTTT. As protein: CAWNGGQLSSGNTIYF.

The V gene is TRBV20-1, the J gene TRBJ2-1; unclear D gene. The CDR3 consists of 13 residues. In germline, CDR1 is DFQATT, CDR2 SNEGSKA (reference sequence). Trimming took off 1 base at V and 8 bases at J, with 12 bases between the two ends. This CDR3 is CSARGGPSDEQFF. CDR3 nucleotide sequence: TGCAGTGCTAGAGGGGGTCCCTCGGATGAGCAGTTCTTC.

The chain carries TRBV6-2 or TRBV6-3 and TRBJ1-2; 7 positions match TRBD1. CDR3 length equals 14 residues. The V segment lost 2 bases and the J segment 6 bases; nucleotides outside the gene matches: 6. Per the germline V gene, CDR1 is MNHEY and CDR2 is SVGEGT. The CDR3 nucleotides are TGTGCCAGCAGTTACCCCGGGACAGTGGATGGCTACACCTTC. Amino acids: CASSYPGTVDGYTF.

In this sample, this clonotype turned up many times. This chain links TRBV15 with TRBJ1-2, with 8 bases matching TRBD1. CDR3 size: 16 residues. The trim removed 2 bases at V and 8 bases at J, leaving 13 bases unmatched. Germline loops: CDR1 LNHNV, CDR2 YYDKDF (reference sequence). The CDR3 DNA reads TGTGCCACCAGCAGACCCTTCGGGACAGGTGTCGGCGGCTACACCTTC. It encodes CATSRPFGTGVGGYTF.

This clonotype was seen many times. The rearrangement joins TRBV5-1 to TRBJ2-3; D is unresolved. The CDR3 is made up of 12 amino acids. Looked up from germline, CDR1 is SGHRS and CDR2 is YFSETQ. V gave up 4 bases and J gave up 0 bases, with 3 bases separating them. The CDR3: CASSISTDTQYF. The CDR3 region has the DNA TGCGCCAGCAGCATAAGCACAGATACGCAGTATTTT.

This clonotype was detected a few times. The chain recombines TRBV29-1 with TRBJ2-5; D assignment may be TRBD1 or TRBD2 (6 bases each). CDR1 and CDR2 (germline): SQVTM, ANQGSEA. The CDR3 consists of 13 residues. CDR3 residues: CRRGREGFETQYF. CDR3 in DNA: TGCCGCCGGGGGCGTGAGGGGTTCGAGACCCAGTACTTC.

The sample holds many counts of this clonotype. The chain is built from TRBV7-9 and TRBJ2-1; D may be TRBD1 (6 bases). Germline V gene sequence: CDR1 SEHNR, CDR2 FQNEAQ (reference sequence). The CDR3 is made up of 13 amino acids. The V and J ends lost 5 bases and 5 bases respectively, with 10 bases between them. The CDR3 here is CASSPGQHNEQFF. CDR3 DNA: TGTGCCAGCAGCCCTGGACAGCACAATGAGCAGTTCTTC.

This clonotype was counted many times. J is TRBJ2-1 and V is TRBV4-1, with 10 bases fitting TRBD2. V dropped 3 bases and J dropped 3; count of bases not matched to a gene: 8. Germline V CDR1 and CDR2: MGHRA, YSYEKL. CDR3 length: 17 residues. The CDR3 is CASSQGVAGGGYNEQFF. CDR3 sequence (DNA): TGCGCCAGCAGCCAGGGGGTAGCGGGGGGTGGCTACAATGAGCAGTTCTTC.

This clonotype came up many times. The gene calls are TRBV7-6 and TRBJ2-3; 11 positions match TRBD1. The CDR3 length is 17 residues. Germline V CDR1 and CDR2: SGHVS, FNYEAQ. Trimming at V came to 3 bases and at J to 3 bases, leaving 8 bases not matched to a gene. CDR3: CASSFRGRDRGTDTQYF. The DNA for the CDR3 is TGTGCCAGCAGCTTTAGAGGGCGGGACAGGGGGACAGATACGCAGTATTTT.

This chain links TRBV10-3 with TRBJ2-7, with D hard to call. The CDR3 is 15 residues long. The germline CDR1 and CDR2 sequences are ENHRY and SYGVKD. Trimming left V 0 bases short and J 3 bases short, with 12 bases between. This chain's CDR3 is CAISESRSQVYEQYF. DNA for the CDR3: TGTGCCATCAGTGAGTCGAGATCCCAGGTCTACGAGCAGTACTTC.

This clonotype showed up just a few times. This chain connects TRBV30 to TRBJ2-5, with D tentatively TRBD2 (5 bases). Germline CDR1 is GTSNPN and CDR2 is SVGIG (reference sequence). The CDR3 loop spans 15 amino acids. Between the trimmed V and J ends, which lost 1 base and 7 bases, there was a span of 19 bases. The CDR3 here is CAWSGRESVVGTQYF. CDR3 nucleotide sequence: TGTGCCTGGAGTGGTAGGGAGAGCGTCGTCGGGACCCAGTACTTC.

The sample holds many counts of this clonotype. The chain joins TRBV4-3 to TRBJ2-2; no firm D call. Germline V gene lookup returns CDR1 LGHNA and CDR2 YSLEER. The CDR3 covers 15 residues. V was shortened by 0 bases and J by 5 bases, with 10 bases between the two germline ends. The CDR3 DNA is TGCGCCAGCAGCCAAGAAGGACGTAGAACCGGGGAGCTGTTTTTT. Protein sequence: CASSQEGRRTGELFF.

This clonotype was picked up a small number of times. The chain uses TRBV5-1 and TRBJ1-1, with D possibly matching TRBD1 (5 bases). The V end was cut by 1 base, the J end by 0 bases, with 13 bases between. Germline CDR1 SGHRS, CDR2 YFSETQ. CDR3 length equals 16 residues. The CDR3 nucleotides are TGCGCCAGCAGCTTGAGGCCAGGCAGGGTGAACACTGAAGCTTTCTTT. The encoded protein is CASSLRPGRVNTEAFF.

Ten or more counts support this clonotype. CDR3 residues: CASSPPGTGGADTQYF. The CDR3 DNA sequence: TGCGCCAGCAGCCCCCCCGGGACAGGGGGTGCAGATACGCAGTATTTT. The V gene is TRBV4-3, the J gene TRBJ2-3; 11 nucleotides match TRBD1. Germline loops: CDR1 LGHNA, CDR2 YSLEER. The CDR3 contains 16 residues. V was pared by 4 bases and J by 4 bases, with 7 bases of the junction left unmatched.

This clonotype was counted between two and nine times. The V and J genes are TRBV12-3 or TRBV12-4 and TRBJ2-5; possibly TRBD1 for D (6 bases). Trimming removed 3 bases from V and 4 bases from J, with 9 bases in between. The CDR3 totals 13 residues. CDR3 in amino acids: CASSFSGVETQYF. The CDR3 DNA is TGTGCCAGCAGTTTTTCAGGGGTAGAGACCCAGTACTTC.

The chain uses TRBV29-1 and TRBJ1-2; 9 nucleotides line up with TRBD1. In germline, CDR1 is SQVTM, CDR2 ANQGSEA. The CDR3 covers 14 residues. V trimming: 4 bases; J trimming: 8 bases; junction bases outside the gene matches: 11. The CDR3 coding sequence is TGCAGCGTTGCCAGGGGACAGGGTGGAGGCGGCTACACCTTC. It specifies CSVARGQGGGGYTF.